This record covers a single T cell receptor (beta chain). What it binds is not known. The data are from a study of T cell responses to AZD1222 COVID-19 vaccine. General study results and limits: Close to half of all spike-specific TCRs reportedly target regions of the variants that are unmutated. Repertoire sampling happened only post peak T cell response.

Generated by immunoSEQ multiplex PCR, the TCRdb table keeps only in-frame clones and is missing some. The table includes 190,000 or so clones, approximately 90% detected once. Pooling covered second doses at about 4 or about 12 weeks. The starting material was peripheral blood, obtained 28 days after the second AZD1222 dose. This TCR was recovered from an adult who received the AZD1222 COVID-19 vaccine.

The chain's CDR3 is CAWRDIVGVTEAFF. In DNA, the CDR3 is TGTGCCTGGAGGGACATTGTTGGGGTCACTGAAGCTTTCTTT. The chain has TRBV30 and TRBJ1-1, with a tentative D call TRBD1 (5 bases). V was clipped by 3 bases and J by 4 bases, with 15 bases between them. Per the germline V gene, CDR1 is GTSNPN and CDR2 is SVGIG (reference sequence). This CDR3 region has 14 residues.